The T cell receptor (beta chain) described here comes from a study of T cells in Graves' hyperthyroidism and ophthalmopathy. Study outcomes and limitations: Ophthalmopathy onset followed model prediction by a median roughly 6.5 months. Stable hyperthyroidism was told apart from ophthalmopathy by a model built on 13 V-J features.

Amplification of TCR beta CDR3 regions used RNA as the template. The TCR CDR3 was amplified in a first-round RT-PCR using the HTBI primer set. TCRdb reprocessed the multiplex PCR reads via MiXCR and lists one record per CDR3 protein. Among some 460,000 distinct CDR3 sequences listed, approximately 15% were seen once. Every diagnosis used clinical symptoms, serum thyroxine and TRAb, thyroid ultrasound and orbital computed tomography. Roughly 10 ml of fresh peripheral blood supplied the PBMCs. Trimming cost V 0 bases and J 5 bases, with 29 bases left between them. The CDR3 covers 21 residues. Germline V gives CDR1 SGHDN, CDR2 FVKESK. Concerning this clonotype: Its specificity is unknown.

The V and J genes are TRBV14 and TRBJ2-1, with a possible D match to TRBD2 (5 bases). The sample was blood. The clonotype comes from a woman aged 18-35 years with Graves' hyperthyroidism. The CDR3 nucleotides are TGTGCCAGCAGCCAAGATCGCTGGCTCGGACTCCCCGCCGGGGTGAACAATGAGCAGTTCTTC. Translated: CASSQDRWLGLPAGVNNEQFF.